This TCR beta chain emerged from a study of cytomegalovirus exposure and HLA in healthy donors. Losses at the gene ends were 0 bases for V and 3 bases for J; bases not matched to a gene: 5. Germline V gene sequence: CDR1 MGHRA, CDR2 YSYEKL. The CDR3 covers 16 residues. 13 Jbeta primers and 60 Vbeta primers were used for the PCR. This table comes from immunoSEQ multiplex PCR, and its TCRdb copy is limited to in-frame clones, with some not included. The sample holds more than 85,000 clones, over 65% seen once. The origin of this receptor is a woman aged 30 to 39 in good health and CMV-seronegative. Sequenced material: PBMCs. The chain joins TRBV4-1 to TRBJ1-5; 7 bases fit TRBD1. CDR3 nucleotide sequence: TGCGCCAGCAGCCAAGATGCGACAGGGTACAATCAGCCCCAGCATTTT. This sequence encodes CASSQDATGYNQPQHF.